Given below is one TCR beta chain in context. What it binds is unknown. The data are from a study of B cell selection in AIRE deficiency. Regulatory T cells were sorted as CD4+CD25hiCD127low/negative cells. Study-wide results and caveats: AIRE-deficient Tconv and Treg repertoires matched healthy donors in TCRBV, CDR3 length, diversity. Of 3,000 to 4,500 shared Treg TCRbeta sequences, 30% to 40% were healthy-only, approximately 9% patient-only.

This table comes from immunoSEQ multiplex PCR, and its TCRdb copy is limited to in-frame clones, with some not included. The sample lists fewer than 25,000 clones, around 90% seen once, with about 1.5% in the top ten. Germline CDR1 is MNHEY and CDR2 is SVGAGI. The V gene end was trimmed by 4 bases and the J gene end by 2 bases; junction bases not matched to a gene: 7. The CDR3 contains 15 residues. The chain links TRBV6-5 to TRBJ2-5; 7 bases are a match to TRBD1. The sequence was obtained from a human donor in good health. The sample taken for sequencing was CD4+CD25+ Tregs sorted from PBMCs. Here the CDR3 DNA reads TGTGCCAGCAGTTCTCCGGGACAGTCTCAAGAGACCCAGTACTTC. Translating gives CASSSPGQSQETQYF.